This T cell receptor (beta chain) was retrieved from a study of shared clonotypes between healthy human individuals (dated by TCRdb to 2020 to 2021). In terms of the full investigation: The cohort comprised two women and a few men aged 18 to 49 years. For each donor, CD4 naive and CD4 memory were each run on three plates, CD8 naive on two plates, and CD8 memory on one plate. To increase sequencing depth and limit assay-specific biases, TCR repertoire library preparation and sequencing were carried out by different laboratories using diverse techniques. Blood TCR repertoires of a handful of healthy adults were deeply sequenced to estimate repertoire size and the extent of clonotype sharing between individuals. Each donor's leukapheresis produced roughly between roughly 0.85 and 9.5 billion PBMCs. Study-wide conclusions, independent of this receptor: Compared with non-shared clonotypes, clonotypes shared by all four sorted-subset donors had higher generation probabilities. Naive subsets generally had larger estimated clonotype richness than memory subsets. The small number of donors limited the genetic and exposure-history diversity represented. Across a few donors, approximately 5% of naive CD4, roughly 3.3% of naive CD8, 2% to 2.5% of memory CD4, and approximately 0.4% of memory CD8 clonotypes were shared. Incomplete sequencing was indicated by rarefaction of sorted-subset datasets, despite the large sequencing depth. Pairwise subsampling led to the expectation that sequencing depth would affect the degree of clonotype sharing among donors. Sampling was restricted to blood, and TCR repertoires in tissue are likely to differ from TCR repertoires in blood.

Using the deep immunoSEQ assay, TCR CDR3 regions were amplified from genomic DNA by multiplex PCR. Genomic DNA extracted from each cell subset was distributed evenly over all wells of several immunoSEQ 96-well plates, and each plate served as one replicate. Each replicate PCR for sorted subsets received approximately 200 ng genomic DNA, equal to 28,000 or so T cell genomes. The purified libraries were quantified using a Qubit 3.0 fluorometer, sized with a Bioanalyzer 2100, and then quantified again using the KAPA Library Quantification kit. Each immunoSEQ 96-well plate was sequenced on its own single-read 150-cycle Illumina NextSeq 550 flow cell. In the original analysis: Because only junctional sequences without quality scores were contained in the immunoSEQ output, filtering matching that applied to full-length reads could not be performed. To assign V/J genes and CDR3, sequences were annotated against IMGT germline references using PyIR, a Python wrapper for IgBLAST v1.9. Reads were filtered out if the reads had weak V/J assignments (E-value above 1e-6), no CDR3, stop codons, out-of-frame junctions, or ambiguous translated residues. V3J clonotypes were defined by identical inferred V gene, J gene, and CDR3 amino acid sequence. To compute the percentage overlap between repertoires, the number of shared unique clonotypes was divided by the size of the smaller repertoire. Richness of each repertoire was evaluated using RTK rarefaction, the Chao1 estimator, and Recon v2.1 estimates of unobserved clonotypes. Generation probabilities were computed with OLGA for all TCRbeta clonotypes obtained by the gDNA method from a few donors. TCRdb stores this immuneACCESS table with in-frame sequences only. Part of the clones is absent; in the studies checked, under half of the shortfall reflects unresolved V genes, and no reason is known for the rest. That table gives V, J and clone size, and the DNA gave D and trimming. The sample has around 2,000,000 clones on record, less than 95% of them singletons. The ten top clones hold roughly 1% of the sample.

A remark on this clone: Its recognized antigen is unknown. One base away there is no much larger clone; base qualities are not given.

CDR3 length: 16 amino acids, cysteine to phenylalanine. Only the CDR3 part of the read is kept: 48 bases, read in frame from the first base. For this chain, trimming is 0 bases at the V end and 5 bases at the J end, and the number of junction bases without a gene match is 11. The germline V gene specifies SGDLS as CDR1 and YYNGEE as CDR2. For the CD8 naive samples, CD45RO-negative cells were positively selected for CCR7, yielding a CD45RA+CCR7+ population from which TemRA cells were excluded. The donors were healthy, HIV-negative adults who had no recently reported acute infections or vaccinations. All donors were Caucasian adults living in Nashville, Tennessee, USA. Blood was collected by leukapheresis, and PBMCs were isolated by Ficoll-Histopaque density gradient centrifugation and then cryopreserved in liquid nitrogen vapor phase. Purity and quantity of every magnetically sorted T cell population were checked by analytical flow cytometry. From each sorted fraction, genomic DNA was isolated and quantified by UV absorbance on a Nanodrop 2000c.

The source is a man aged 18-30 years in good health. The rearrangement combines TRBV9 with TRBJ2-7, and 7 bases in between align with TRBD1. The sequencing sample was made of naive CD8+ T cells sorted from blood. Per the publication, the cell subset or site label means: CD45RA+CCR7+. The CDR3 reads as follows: CASSVEWSRGLHEQYF. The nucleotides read TGTGCCAGCAGCGTAGAATGGTCAAGGGGGCTCCACGAGCAGTACTTC. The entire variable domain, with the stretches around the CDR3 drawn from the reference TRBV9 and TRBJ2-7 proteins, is DSGVTQTPKHLITATGQRVTLRCSPRSGDLSVYWYQQSLDQGLQFLIQYYNGEERAKGNILERFSAQQFPDLHSELNLSSLELGDSALYFCASSVEWSRGLHEQYFGPGTRLTVT.